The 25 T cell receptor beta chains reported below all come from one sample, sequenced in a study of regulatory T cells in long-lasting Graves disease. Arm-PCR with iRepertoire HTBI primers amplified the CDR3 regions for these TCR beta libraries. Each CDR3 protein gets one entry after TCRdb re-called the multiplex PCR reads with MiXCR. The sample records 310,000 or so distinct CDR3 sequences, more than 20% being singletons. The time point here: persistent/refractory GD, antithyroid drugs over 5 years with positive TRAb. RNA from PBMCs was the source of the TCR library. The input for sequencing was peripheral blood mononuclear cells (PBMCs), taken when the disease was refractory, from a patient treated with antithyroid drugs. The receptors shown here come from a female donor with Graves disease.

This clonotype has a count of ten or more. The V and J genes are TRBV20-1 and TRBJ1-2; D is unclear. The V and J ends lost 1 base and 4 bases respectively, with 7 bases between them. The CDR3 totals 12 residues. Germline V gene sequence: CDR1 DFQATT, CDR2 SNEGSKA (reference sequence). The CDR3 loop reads CSARVAGYGYTF. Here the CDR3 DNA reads TGCAGTGCTAGAGTCGCGGGCTATGGCTACACCTTC.

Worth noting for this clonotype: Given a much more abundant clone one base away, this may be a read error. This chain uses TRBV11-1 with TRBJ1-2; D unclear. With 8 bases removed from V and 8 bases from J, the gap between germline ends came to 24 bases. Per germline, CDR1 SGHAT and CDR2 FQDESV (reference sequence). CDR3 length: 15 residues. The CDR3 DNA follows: TGTGCCAGCGGCAACCTACGCCCAGAAGTAGGCGGCTACACCTTC. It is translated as CASGNLRPEVGGYTF. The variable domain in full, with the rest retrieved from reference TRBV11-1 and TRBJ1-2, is EAEVAQSPRYKITEKSQAVAFWCDPISGHATLYWYRQILGQGPELLVQFQDESVVDDSQLPKDRFSAERLKGVDSTLKIQPAELGDSAMYLCASGNLRPEVGGYTFGSGTRLTVV.

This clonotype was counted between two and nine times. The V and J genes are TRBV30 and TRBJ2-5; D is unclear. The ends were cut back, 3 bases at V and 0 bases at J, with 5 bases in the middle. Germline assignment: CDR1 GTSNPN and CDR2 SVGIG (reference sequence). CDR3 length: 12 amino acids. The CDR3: CAWSGHQETQYF. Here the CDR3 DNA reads TGTGCCTGGAGCGGACACCAAGAGACCCAGTACTTC.

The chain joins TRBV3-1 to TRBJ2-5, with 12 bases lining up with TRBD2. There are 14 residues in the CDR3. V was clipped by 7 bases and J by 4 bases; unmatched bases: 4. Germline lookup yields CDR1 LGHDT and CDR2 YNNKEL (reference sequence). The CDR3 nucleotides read TGTGCCAGCAACCCTAGCGGGAGGGGAGAGACCCAGTACTTC. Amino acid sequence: CASNPSGRGETQYF.

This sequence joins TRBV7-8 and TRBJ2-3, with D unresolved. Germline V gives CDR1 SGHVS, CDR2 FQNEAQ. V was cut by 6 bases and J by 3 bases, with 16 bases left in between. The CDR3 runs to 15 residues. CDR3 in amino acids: CASRPLGRSTDTQYF. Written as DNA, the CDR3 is TGTGCCAGCAGACCCCTTGGGCGGTCTACAGATACGCAGTATTTT.

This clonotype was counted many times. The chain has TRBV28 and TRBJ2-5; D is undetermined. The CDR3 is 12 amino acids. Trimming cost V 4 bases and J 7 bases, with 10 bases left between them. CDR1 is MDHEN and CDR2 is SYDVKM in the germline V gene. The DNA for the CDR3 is TGTGCCAGCAGTTGGCTTTGGGGGACCCAGTACTTC. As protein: CASSWLWGTQYF.

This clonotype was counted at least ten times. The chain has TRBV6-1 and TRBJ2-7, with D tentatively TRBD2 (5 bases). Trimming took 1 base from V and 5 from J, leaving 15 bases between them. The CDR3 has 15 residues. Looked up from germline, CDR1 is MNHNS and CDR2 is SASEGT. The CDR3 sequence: CASSEDWRSLDEQYF. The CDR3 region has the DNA TGTGCCAGCAGTGAAGATTGGAGGAGCCTTGACGAGCAGTACTTC.

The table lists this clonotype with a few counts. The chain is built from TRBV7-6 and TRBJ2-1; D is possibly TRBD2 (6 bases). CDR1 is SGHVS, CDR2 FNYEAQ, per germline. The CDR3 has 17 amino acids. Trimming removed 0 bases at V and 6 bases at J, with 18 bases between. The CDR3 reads CASSLARWEDPSNEQFF. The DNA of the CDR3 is TGTGCCAGCAGCTTAGCAAGGTGGGAGGACCCAAGCAATGAGCAGTTCTTC.

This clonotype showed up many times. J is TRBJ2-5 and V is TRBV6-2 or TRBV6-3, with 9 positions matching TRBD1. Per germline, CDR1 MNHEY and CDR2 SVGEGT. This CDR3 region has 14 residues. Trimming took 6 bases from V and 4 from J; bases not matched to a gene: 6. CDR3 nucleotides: TGTGCCAGCAGCTCACAGGGGGCCCTAGAGACCCAGTACTTC. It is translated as CASSSQGALETQYF.

For the CDR3, the DNA is TGTGCCATCACCCCCGACAGGGATGACACTGAAGCTTTCTTT. It codes for CAITPDRDDTEAFF. V usage is TRBV10-3 and J usage is TRBJ1-1, with 7 bases matching TRBD1. Germline CDR1 and CDR2: ENHRY and SYGVKD. V gave up 7 bases and J gave up 3 bases; unmatched junction bases: 8. The CDR3 totals 14 residues.

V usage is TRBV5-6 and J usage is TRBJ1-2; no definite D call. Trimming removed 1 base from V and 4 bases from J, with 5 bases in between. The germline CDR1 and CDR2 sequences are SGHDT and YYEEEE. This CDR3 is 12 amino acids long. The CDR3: CASSLSPYGYTF. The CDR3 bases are TGTGCCAGCAGCTTGAGTCCCTATGGCTACACCTTC.

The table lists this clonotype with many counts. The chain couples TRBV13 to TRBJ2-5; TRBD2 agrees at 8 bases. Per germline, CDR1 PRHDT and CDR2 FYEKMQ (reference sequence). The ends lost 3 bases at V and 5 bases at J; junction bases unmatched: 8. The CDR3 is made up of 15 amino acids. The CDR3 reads CASSLGAGVIETQYF. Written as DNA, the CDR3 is TGTGCCAGCAGCTTGGGAGCGGGAGTAATCGAGACCCAGTACTTC. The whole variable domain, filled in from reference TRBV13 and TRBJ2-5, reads AAGVIQSPRHLIKEKRETATLKCYPIPRHDTVYWYQQGPGQDPQFLISFYEKMQSDKGSIPDRFSAQQFSDYHSELNMSSLELGDSALYFCASSLGAGVIETQYFGPGTRLLVL.

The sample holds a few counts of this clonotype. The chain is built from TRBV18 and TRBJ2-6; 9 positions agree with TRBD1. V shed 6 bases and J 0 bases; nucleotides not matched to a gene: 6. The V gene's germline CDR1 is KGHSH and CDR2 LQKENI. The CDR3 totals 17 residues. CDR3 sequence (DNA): TGTGCCAGCTCGCTACAGGGGGCGGACTCTGGGGCCAACGTCCTGACTTTC. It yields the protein CASSLQGADSGANVLTF.

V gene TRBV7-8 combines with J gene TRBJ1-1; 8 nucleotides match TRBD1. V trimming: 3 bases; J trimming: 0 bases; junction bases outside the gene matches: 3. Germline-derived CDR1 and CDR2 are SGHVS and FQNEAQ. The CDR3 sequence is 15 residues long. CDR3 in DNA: TGTGCCAGCAGCTTCTACAGGGGGATGAACACTGAAGCTTTCTTT. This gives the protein CASSFYRGMNTEAFF.

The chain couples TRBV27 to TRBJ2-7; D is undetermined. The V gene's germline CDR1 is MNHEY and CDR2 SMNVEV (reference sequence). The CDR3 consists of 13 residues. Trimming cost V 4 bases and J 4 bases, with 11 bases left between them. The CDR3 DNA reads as TGTGCCAGCAGTTCCCTTCAACGATACGAGCAGTACTTC. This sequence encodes CASSSLQRYEQYF.

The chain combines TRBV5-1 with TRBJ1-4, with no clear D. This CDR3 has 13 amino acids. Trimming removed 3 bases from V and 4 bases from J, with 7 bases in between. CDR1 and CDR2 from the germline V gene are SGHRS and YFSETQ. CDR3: CASSSEFNEKLFF. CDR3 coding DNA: TGCGCCAGCAGCTCGGAGTTTAATGAAAAACTGTTTTTT.

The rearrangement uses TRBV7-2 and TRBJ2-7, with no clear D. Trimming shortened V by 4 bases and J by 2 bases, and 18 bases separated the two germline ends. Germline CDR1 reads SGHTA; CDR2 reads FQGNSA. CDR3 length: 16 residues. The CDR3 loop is CASSYRLSTLTYEQYF. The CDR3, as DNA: TGTGCCAGCAGCTACCGTTTATCGACTCTTACCTACGAGCAGTACTTC.

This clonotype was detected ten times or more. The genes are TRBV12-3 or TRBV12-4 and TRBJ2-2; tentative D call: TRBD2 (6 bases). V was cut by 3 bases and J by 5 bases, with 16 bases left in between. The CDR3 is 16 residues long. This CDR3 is CASSLGRQGPTGELFF. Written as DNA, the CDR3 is TGTGCCAGCAGTTTGGGGAGGCAGGGACCAACCGGGGAGCTGTTTTTT.

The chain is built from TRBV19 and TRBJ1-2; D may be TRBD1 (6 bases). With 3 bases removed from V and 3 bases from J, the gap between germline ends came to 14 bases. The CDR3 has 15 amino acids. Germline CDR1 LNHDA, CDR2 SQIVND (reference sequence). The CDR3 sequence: CASSIGEGVHYGYTF. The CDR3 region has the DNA TGTGCCAGTAGTATTGGTGAGGGGGTTCACTATGGCTACACCTTC.

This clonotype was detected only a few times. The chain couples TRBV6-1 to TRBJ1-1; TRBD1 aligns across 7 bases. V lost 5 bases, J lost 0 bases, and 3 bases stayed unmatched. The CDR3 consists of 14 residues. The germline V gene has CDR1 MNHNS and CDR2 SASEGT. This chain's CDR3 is CASSRRGMNTEAFF. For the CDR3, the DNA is TGTGCCAGCAGTCGCAGGGGGATGAACACTGAAGCTTTCTTT.

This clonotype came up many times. The CDR3 DNA follows: TGTGCCAGCAGACCGGGACTAGCGGACCCAGAGACCCAGTACTTC. Translation: CASRPGLADPETQYF. The chain couples TRBV2 to TRBJ2-5; 11 bases align to TRBD2. This CDR3 region has 15 residues. CDR1 SNHLY and CDR2 FYNNEI come from the germline V gene. The V segment lost 6 bases and the J segment 4 bases; nucleotides outside the gene matches: 7.

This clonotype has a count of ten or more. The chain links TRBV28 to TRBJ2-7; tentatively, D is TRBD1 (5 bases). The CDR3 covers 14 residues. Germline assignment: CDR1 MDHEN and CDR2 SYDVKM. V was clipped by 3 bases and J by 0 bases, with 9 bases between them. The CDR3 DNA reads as TGTGCCAGCAGTTTCCAGGGAAGCTCCTACGAGCAGTACTTC. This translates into CASSFQGSSYEQYF.

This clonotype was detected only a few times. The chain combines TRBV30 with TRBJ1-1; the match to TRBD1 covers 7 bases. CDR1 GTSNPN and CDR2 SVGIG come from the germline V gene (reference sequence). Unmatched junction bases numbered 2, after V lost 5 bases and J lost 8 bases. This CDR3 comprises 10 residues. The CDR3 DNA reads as TGTGCCTGGGGGACAGTCGAAGCTTTCTTT. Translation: CAWGTVEAFF.

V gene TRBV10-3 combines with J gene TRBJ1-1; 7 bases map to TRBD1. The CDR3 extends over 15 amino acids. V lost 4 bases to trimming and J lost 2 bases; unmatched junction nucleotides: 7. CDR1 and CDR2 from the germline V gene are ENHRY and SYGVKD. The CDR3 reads CAISASAGGNTEAFF. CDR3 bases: TGTGCCATCAGTGCGTCGGCAGGGGGAAACACTGAAGCTTTCTTT.

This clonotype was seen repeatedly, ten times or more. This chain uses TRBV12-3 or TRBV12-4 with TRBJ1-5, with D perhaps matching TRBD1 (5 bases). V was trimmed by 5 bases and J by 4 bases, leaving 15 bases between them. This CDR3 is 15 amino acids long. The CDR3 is CASSPRGRVNQPQHF. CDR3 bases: TGTGCCAGCAGTCCGAGAGGCAGGGTGAATCAGCCCCAGCATTTT.